This T cell receptor (beta chain) was recovered during a study of T cell responses to AZD1222 COVID-19 vaccine. With 5 bases clipped from V and 4 bases from J, the junction kept 14 bases outside the gene matches. Per the germline V gene, CDR1 is SGHVS and CDR2 is FQNEAQ. This CDR3 is built from 18 residues. Profiled with immunoSEQ multiplex PCR; TCRdb holds only in-frame clones, not every one. The table shows around 95,000 clones, with 80% to 95% occurring only once. V gene TRBV7-8 combines with J gene TRBJ2-1; 10 bases align to TRBD2. The TCR comes from an adult in good health. This sample comprised peripheral blood, obtained on day 0 of AZD1222 vaccination. For the CDR3, the DNA is TGTGCCAGCAGCGCAACTAGCGGGGTAGACCCGGAGTACAATGAGCAGTTCTTC. Its translation is CASSATSGVDPEYNEQFF.